These 22 T cell receptor beta chains share one sample of origin, sequenced in a study of Tregs in tolerant kidney transplant recipients. Data came from immunoSEQ multiplex PCR; TCRdb stores just in-frame clones and leaves some out. The sample holds more than 90,000 clones; around 91% are singletons and the top ten take less than 0.7%. Sequenced input: CD4+ T cells from blood. Source of these receptors: a human donor in good health.

The chain joins TRBV5-4 to TRBJ1-2; 8 bases are shared with TRBD1. V shed 2 bases, J shed 4 bases, and the junction held 4 bases outside the gene matches. CDR1 and CDR2 (germline): SGHNT, YYREEE (reference sequence). There are 14 residues in the CDR3. CDR3 in DNA: TGTGCCAGCAGCTTCAGGGGGCGAAGCTATGGCTACACCTTC. This translates into CASSFRGRSYGYTF.

The CDR3 here is CSVVHFGDTQYF. DNA of the CDR3: TGCAGCGTTGTTCATTTCGGGGATACGCAGTATTTT. The chain employs TRBV29-1 and TRBJ2-3; D gene ambiguous. This CDR3 region has 12 residues. Trimming cost V 4 bases and J 6 bases, with 11 bases left between them. CDR1 is SQVTM and CDR2 is ANQGSEA in the germline V gene.

The chain links TRBV11-2 to TRBJ2-5, with a tentative D call TRBD2 (6 bases). Deletions cut 5 bases from V and 1 base from J, with 17 bases between. The CDR3 is 16 amino acids. From germline, CDR1 is SGHAT and CDR2 FQNNGV. The CDR3 here is CASSRRSGSIQETQYF. CDR3 DNA sequence: TGTGCCAGCAGCCGGAGGAGCGGGTCTATCCAAGAGACCCAGTACTTC.

The V gene is TRBV7-8, the J gene TRBJ2-3; 7 bases fit TRBD1. With 6 bases clipped from V and 0 bases from J, the junction kept 6 bases outside the gene matches. The germline CDR1 and CDR2 sequences are SGHVS and FQNEAQ. This CDR3 has 15 amino acids. CDR3 sequence (DNA): TGTGCCAGCAGACAGGCGACAGGGAGCACAGATACGCAGTATTTT. Amino acids: CASRQATGSTDTQYF. The full variable domain, in which reference TRBV7-8 and TRBJ2-3 provide the parts outside the CDR3, is GAGVSQSPRYKVAKRGQDVALRCDPISGHVSLFWYQQALGQGPEFLTYFQNEAQLDKSGLPSDRFFAERPEGSVSTLKIQRTQQEDSAVYLCASRQATGSTDTQYFGPGTRLTVL.

The chain recombines TRBV9 with TRBJ1-4; 8 bases line up with TRBD1. V dropped 0 bases and J dropped 4; count of bases not matched to a gene: 5. The CDR3 loop spans 16 amino acids. Germline values: CDR1 SGDLS, CDR2 YYNGEE. CDR3 nucleotides: TGTGCCAGCAGCGTAGGTCAGGGGGCGAGTAATGAAAAACTGTTTTTT. Residues: CASSVGQGASNEKLFF.

V gene TRBV4-1 combines with J gene TRBJ1-5, with D hard to call. Between the trimmed V and J ends, which lost 0 bases and 1 base, there was a span of 16 bases. CDR1 and CDR2 from the germline V gene are MGHRA and YSYEKL. The CDR3 runs 18 residues. Here the CDR3 DNA reads TGCGCCAGCAGCCAAGAAGCCGCGGGGAGAGGGAGCAATCAGCCCCAGCATTTT. Its protein product is CASSQEAAGRGSNQPQHF.

This chain connects TRBV9 to TRBJ1-5; TRBD1 is a possible D gene (6 bases). The V end lost 4 bases, the J end lost 2 bases, and 13 bases lay between the germline ends. The CDR3 is 15 residues long. CDR1 and CDR2 from the germline V gene are SGDLS and YYNGEE. DNA for the CDR3: TGTGCCAGCAGCTCGTTGGACAGTCGCAATCAGCCCCAGCATTTT. Its translation is CASSSLDSRNQPQHF. The full variable domain, with the rest looked up from reference TRBV9 and TRBJ1-5, is DSGVTQTPKHLITATGQRVTLRCSPRSGDLSVYWYQQSLDQGLQFLIQYYNGEERAKGNILERFSAQQFPDLHSELNLSSLELGDSALYFCASSSLDSRNQPQHFGDGTRLSIL.

The V and J genes are TRBV11-3 and TRBJ2-7, with 11 nucleotides matching TRBD1. The CDR3 extends over 12 amino acids. The V gene end was trimmed by 3 bases and the J gene end by 9 bases; junction bases not matched to a gene: 1. Looked up from germline, CDR1 is SGHNT and CDR2 is YENEEA. The CDR3 spells CASSLGQGGQYF. The CDR3 bases are TGTGCCAGCAGCTTGGGACAGGGGGGGCAGTACTTC.

Only one count was recorded for this clone. J is TRBJ1-4 and V is TRBV18, with D possibly TRBD1 on 6 matching bases. Deletions cut 5 bases from V and 8 bases from J, with 12 bases between. The CDR3 runs to 13 residues. Germline V gene sequence: CDR1 KGHSH, CDR2 LQKENI. CDR3 loop: CASSAQGGEKLFF. In DNA form, the CDR3 reads TGTGCCAGCTCAGCACAGGGAGGGGAAAAACTGTTTTTT.

The chain carries TRBV2 and TRBJ1-5; perhaps TRBD1 as D (5 bases). V dropped 4 bases and J dropped 0 bases, with 13 bases sitting between them. Per the germline V gene, CDR1 is SNHLY and CDR2 is FYNNEI. The CDR3 runs to 16 residues. The CDR3 DNA follows: TGTGCCAGCAGTGTACCGGGACGGAATAGCAATCAGCCCCAGCATTTT. Protein sequence: CASSVPGRNSNQPQHF.

The rearrangement joins TRBV5-1 to TRBJ1-2; D is unresolved. V lost 5 bases to trimming and J lost 5 bases, with 16 bases between them. This CDR3 comprises 14 residues. Germline CDR1 SGHRS, CDR2 YFSETQ. CDR3 DNA: TGCGCCAGCAGTAGGCAGGACGGGAGTTATGGCTACACCTTC. It yields the protein CASSRQDGSYGYTF.

This chain connects TRBV19 to TRBJ1-2, with 9 nucleotides matching TRBD1. CDR1 LNHDA and CDR2 SQIVND come from the germline V gene (reference sequence). V was clipped by 4 bases and J by 4 bases; unmatched bases: 4. The CDR3 spans 14 residues. The CDR3 spells CASSRDRAGYGYTF. CDR3 DNA: TGTGCCAGTAGTAGGGACAGGGCAGGCTATGGCTACACCTTC.

The chain has TRBV5-1 and TRBJ1-2, with TRBD1 matching over 9 bases. The CDR3 extends over 14 amino acids. Losses at the gene ends were 3 bases for V and 5 bases for J; bases not matched to a gene: 5. The germline gives CDR1 SGHRS, CDR2 YFSETQ. CDR3 coding DNA: TGCGCCAGCAGCTGGGGACAGGGAGGGTATGGCTACACCTTC. This sequence encodes CASSWGQGGYGYTF.

V gene TRBV2 combines with J gene TRBJ2-2, with unresolved D. This CDR3 contains 12 residues. The germline V and J ends were trimmed by 8 bases and 3 bases, with 7 bases remaining between them. Germline CDR1 and CDR2: SNHLY and FYNNEI. The DNA for the CDR3 is TGTGCCAGCGGGCTGTACACCGGGGAGCTGTTTTTT. It codes for CASGLYTGELFF.

This chain links TRBV5-1 with TRBJ2-7, with 10 nucleotides matching TRBD1. The CDR3 spans 15 residues. Per the germline V gene, CDR1 is SGHRS and CDR2 is YFSETQ. V lost 4 bases and J lost 6; bases outside the gene matches: 10. CDR3 in amino acids: CASSTGTGVSGEQYF. DNA of the CDR3: TGCGCCAGCAGCACCGGGACAGGGGTTTCGGGCGAGCAGTACTTC.

J is TRBJ1-6 and V is TRBV6-4, with D perhaps matching TRBD1 (5 bases). This CDR3 has 15 amino acids. V was trimmed by 0 bases and J by 7 bases, leaving 10 bases between them. From germline, CDR1 is MRHNA and CDR2 SNTAGT. CDR3 coding DNA: TGTGCCAGCAGTGACTCTGGGGGTTGGAATTCACCCCTCCACTTT. This gives the protein CASSDSGGWNSPLHF.

This chain connects TRBV19 to TRBJ2-6; D gene ambiguous. V gave up 3 bases and J gave up 0 bases, with 12 bases separating them. CDR1 LNHDA and CDR2 SQIVND come from the germline V gene (reference sequence). This CDR3 has 17 residues. CDR3 sequence (DNA): TGTGCCAGTAGTATGAGCGAGACGGGCTCTGGGGCCAACGTCCTGACTTTC. Translation: CASSMSETGSGANVLTF.

The chain couples TRBV10-3 to TRBJ1-4; D may be TRBD1 (5 bases). The CDR3 has 17 amino acids. V lost 7 bases and J 0 bases, leaving 18 bases between the germline ends. Germline V gene lookup returns CDR1 ENHRY and CDR2 SYGVKD. CDR3 DNA: TGTGCCATCAAGCCGGCAGAGTGGGGGGCAACTAATGAAAAACTGTTTTTT. Translating gives CAIKPAEWGATNEKLFF.

The V gene is TRBV11-3, the J gene TRBJ2-7; TRBD2 is a possible D gene (6 bases). Germline CDR1 SGHNT, CDR2 YENEEA. Between the trimmed V and J ends, which lost 1 base and 6 bases, there was a span of 19 bases. CDR3 size: 16 residues. The CDR3 sequence: CASSLGLGGKLSEQYF. CDR3 nucleotides: TGTGCCAGCAGCTTAGGACTCGGCGGGAAGTTATCCGAGCAGTACTTC.

This clone appeared a single time. The chain links TRBV6-5 to TRBJ2-3; D call uncertain. V dropped 2 bases and J dropped 6 bases, with 9 bases sitting between them. Germline V gene sequence: CDR1 MNHEY, CDR2 SVGAGI. The CDR3 loop spans 13 amino acids. The CDR3 coding sequence is TGTGCCAGCAGTTACAGACACTCGGATACGCAGTATTTT. Translated, it gives CASSYRHSDTQYF.

V and J are TRBV23-1 and TRBJ2-5; D is undetermined. TRBV23-1 is filed as an ORF, its function uncertain. The CDR3 loop spans 15 amino acids. V lost 2 bases, J lost 1 base, and 11 bases lay in between. In DNA form, the CDR3 reads TGCGCCAGCAGTCAAGGCCTACTACCCCAAGAGACCCAGTACTTC. It specifies CASSQGLLPQETQYF.

The genes are TRBV11-2 and TRBJ1-1; D unresolved. This CDR3 is 13 amino acids long. The V end lost 1 base, the J end lost 6 bases, and 9 bases lay between the germline ends. Germline CDR1 SGHAT, CDR2 FQNNGV. The DNA of the CDR3 is TGTGCCAGCAGCTTAGCGGGGAGCGCTGAAGCTTTCTTT. Translating gives CASSLAGSAEAFF.